This T cell receptor beta chain originates from a study of blood T cell repertoires in COVID-19. Sequenced by immunoSEQ multiplex PCR; TCRdb stores in-frame clones only, minus some. This sample has a few hundred thousand clones, with 87% found just once. Before being deemed recovered, Cohort 3 donors had two negative PCRs, clearance, or symptom resolution. The J segment lost 5 bases and the V segment lost 3 bases, leaving 3 bases of the junction unmatched. Germline CDR1 LNHDA, CDR2 SQIVND (reference sequence). The CDR3 is 16 amino acids. The clonotype was recovered from a woman in her twenties or thirties who had recovered from COVID-19. The source material was PBMCs or T cells enriched from blood (not recorded which). The chain carries TRBV19 and TRBJ1-6; 11 bases are shared with TRBD1. The CDR3 loop is CASSIGQGANNSPLHF. In DNA, the CDR3 is TGTGCCAGTAGTATCGGACAGGGGGCGAATAATTCACCCCTCCACTTT.